These 12 T cell receptor beta chains were all obtained from the same sample, sequenced in a study of T cells after yellow fever vaccination (dated by TCRdb to the late 2010s). Libraries were constructed by 5' RACE. The data were produced on an Illumina HiSeq 2500. TCRdb reprocessing: public reads trimmed at Q25 with fastp, clones called with MiXCR, in-frame beta chains kept. Here each entry gathers all rows of one CDR3 protein and keeps the most common genes and DNA. Counted in this sample were 360,000 or so distinct CDR3 sequences; around 10% of them appeared once. The biggest ten clones account for 15% to 20% of the sample. Taken with the paper, the label for treatment or condition translates to: live attenuated yellow fever vaccine strain. The sequencing here drew on PBMCs, taken on the day of the first yellow fever vaccination. These receptors were collected from a man between 18 and 35 years old who received the YFV17D yellow fever vaccine.

V usage is TRBV11-2 and J usage is TRBJ2-3, with TRBD2 matching 10 bases. Germline loops: CDR1 SGHAT, CDR2 FQNNGV. V trimming: 5 bases; J trimming: 10 bases; junction bases outside the gene matches: 15. The CDR3 length is 16 residues. The CDR3: CASSVPTSGRGRSQYF. In DNA, the CDR3 is TGTGCCAGCAGCGTACCGACTAGCGGGCGGGGTAGGTCGCAGTATTTT.

The chain combines TRBV6-1 with TRBJ1-5, with D perhaps TRBD1 (6 bases). Trimming pared 7 bases from V and 7 bases from J, leaving 20 bases between. From germline, CDR1 is MNHNS and CDR2 SASEGT. The CDR3 totals 15 residues. The CDR3 sequence: CASKEEGGAGQPQHF. In DNA form, the CDR3 reads TGTGCCAGCAAAGAGGAAGGGGGGGCAGGGCAGCCCCAGCATTTT.

This clonotype showed up just a few times. The chain recombines TRBV2 with TRBJ2-3; TRBD1 might be the D (5 bases). This CDR3 spans 15 amino acids. The germline V gene has CDR1 SNHLY and CDR2 FYNNEI. V gave up 8 bases and J gave up 4 bases, with 19 bases separating them. The CDR3 sequence: CASDGHKNRPDTQYF. The CDR3 DNA reads TGTGCCAGCGACGGACACAAAAACCGACCAGATACGCAGTATTTT.

This clonotype was seen a few times. This chain joins TRBV5-1 and TRBJ2-7; 10 bases align to TRBD1. V lost 4 bases to trimming and J lost 4 bases; unmatched junction nucleotides: 5. CDR3 size: 14 residues. Germline V gene data show CDR1 as SGHRS and CDR2 as YFSETQ. DNA for the CDR3: TGCGCCAGCAGCCATGGACAGGGGGATTACGAGCAGTACTTC. This sequence encodes CASSHGQGDYEQYF.

V and J are TRBV20-1 and TRBJ1-6; D is unresolved. In germline, CDR1 is DFQATT, CDR2 SNEGSKA (reference sequence). V lost 6 bases to trimming and J lost 14 bases, with 14 bases between them. The CDR3 runs to 11 residues. The CDR3 sequence is CSAPLDGALHF. The CDR3 DNA sequence: TGCAGTGCCCCGTTAGATGGGGCCCTCCACTTT.

There are a few counts of this clonotype. The chain recombines TRBV4-1 with TRBJ2-7, with 9 bases fitting TRBD1. V dropped 2 bases and J dropped 0; count of bases not matched to a gene: 8. The CDR3 consists of 17 residues. CDR1 is MGHRA and CDR2 is YSYEKL in the germline V gene. This chain's CDR3 is CASSQFAGQGSSYEQYF. The CDR3 DNA reads TGCGCCAGCAGCCAATTCGCTGGACAGGGGAGCTCCTACGAGCAGTACTTC.

The rearrangement uses TRBV5-4 and TRBJ1-4; D not certain. This CDR3 region has 14 residues. The V gene lost 0 bases and the J gene lost 4 bases, with 7 bases spanning the gap. The germline CDR1 and CDR2 sequences are SGHNT and YYREEE (reference sequence). The CDR3 is CASSLGGINEKLFF. The DNA for the CDR3 is TGTGCCAGCAGCTTGGGGGGTATTAATGAAAAACTGTTTTTT.

The chain employs TRBV7-2 and TRBJ1-5; maybe TRBD1 (5 bases). This CDR3 is 14 amino acids long. V gave up 6 bases and J gave up 5 bases, with 14 bases separating them. From germline, CDR1 is SGHTA and CDR2 FQGNSA. The CDR3 reads CASSPGPGDQPQHF. The CDR3 DNA reads as TGTGCCAGCAGTCCAGGGCCGGGGGATCAGCCCCAGCATTTT.

This chain uses TRBV7-2 with TRBJ2-5; 7 bases map to TRBD2. With 7 bases clipped from V and 5 bases from J, the junction kept 4 bases outside the gene matches. Germline V CDR1 and CDR2: SGHTA, FQGNSA. This CDR3 has 12 residues. The chain's CDR3 is CASTPAGETQYF. In DNA form, the CDR3 reads TGTGCCAGCACCCCAGCGGGGGAGACCCAGTACTTC.

The V gene is TRBV12-3 or TRBV12-4, the J gene TRBJ1-3, with D possibly being TRBD1 (5 bases). The CDR3 contains 13 residues. Trimming pared 8 bases from V and 3 bases from J, leaving 11 bases between. For the CDR3, the DNA is TGTGCCAGCCTTCAGGGAATTGGAAACACCATATATTTT. Translated, it gives CASLQGIGNTIYF.

The chain uses TRBV29-1 and TRBJ2-3; TRBD2 matches 10 bases. The germline V gene encodes CDR1 SQVTM and CDR2 ANQGSEA. V lost 4 bases to trimming and J lost 6 bases; unmatched junction nucleotides: 7. There are 14 residues in the CDR3. CDR3 bases: TGCAGCGTTGTGTCCAGCGGGGGGGGGGATACGCAGTATTTT. This gives the protein CSVVSSGGGDTQYF.

This clonotype was observed a few times. The chain couples TRBV7-9 to TRBJ1-2; 9 bases map to TRBD1. V gave up 5 bases and J gave up 10 bases; unmatched junction bases: 11. Germline CDR1 is SEHNR and CDR2 is FQNEAQ (reference sequence). The CDR3 length is 14 residues. CDR3 bases: TGTGCCAGCAGCCCAGTCGGGACAGGGAGGGTCTACACCTTC. It specifies CASSPVGTGRVYTF.